The clone carrying this TCR beta chain came up once. This entry is derived from a study of blood T cell repertoires in COVID-19. At the level of the study: Acute-phase and convalescent COVID-19 samples originated in the United States, Italy and Spain. PBMCs, B-cell-depleted T cells, or T cells were the source of the cDNA or gDNA that made up the material.

The Seattle site enrolled patients during active infection and followed them longitudinally. The ends were cut back, 1 base at V and 4 bases at J, with 11 bases in the middle. CDR1 is LNHDA, CDR2 SQIVND, per germline (reference sequence). This CDR3 spans 15 amino acids. Authors' analysis steps: Cell counts per sample came from amplifying reference gene primers. Repertoires were generated with immunoSEQ multiplex PCR, while TCRdb's copy carries only in-frame clones and drops some. The V and J calls and clone size come from that table; D and trimming were worked out from the DNA. The profile shows 220,000 or so clones, about 86% of them singletons.

Sample: peripheral blood. The chain combines TRBV19 with TRBJ1-5, with D possibly matching TRBD1 (5 bases). This receptor was identified in a woman between 45 and 60 years old with COVID-19, enrolled during active disease. The CDR3 is CASSIGRQPNQPQHF. The CDR3 nucleotides are TGTGCCAGTAGTATAGGTCGACAGCCTAATCAGCCCCAGCATTTT.